The source of this T cell receptor beta chain is a study of prognosis after radiotherapy for stage I lung cancer (dated by TCRdb to 2020 to 2022). Notes on the research overall: Between early 2018 and early 2019, around 20 patients with stage I NSCLC were enrolled in Nanjing, China. In about 14 patients the disease was a newly diagnosed primary stage I lung tumor, whereas about 5 had oligometastatic NSCLC following surgical resection of the primary tumor. Every patient was deemed medically inoperable, over 10 because of comorbidities and roughly 7 because they refused surgery. Ages in the cohort of more than 10 men and about six women ranged from roughly 53 to 84 years, with a median of 74. About twelve patients had adenocarcinoma and six or seven had squamous cell carcinoma as the tumor histology. Using image-guided IMRT or VMAT, SBRT was delivered in 3 to 5 fractions at a biologically effective dose of at least 100 Gy. No patient received concurrent therapy alongside SBRT. After SBRT, distant metastases developed in about 20% of the 19 patients at a median of approximately 7 months, while the remaining 15 patients had no significant progression. Peripheral blood TCR beta repertoires were profiled in stage I NSCLC patients before and after stereotactic body radiotherapy, and the repertoires were related to distant failure. The study sequenced around 38 blood samples from 20 or so patients, one before and one after SBRT per patient.

Overall study results and their limits: Unique TCR clone counts fell after SBRT (median 10,088 before versus roughly 6,200 after; Wilcoxon paired P=0.011). Post-SBRT Shannon entropy and its change from baseline were lower in patients who developed distant metastases; baseline Shannon entropy was not associated with metastases. TRBV and TRBJ usage frequencies reportedly differed by metastasis status, in two V genes at baseline and in about 10 V and two J genes after SBRT. Whether the expanded TCR clones were tumor-specific was not determined. The study was limited by the small cohort and short follow-up, and independent validation of the study findings is required. None of the reported P values were adjusted for multiple comparisons.

The TCR beta CDR3 region was amplified from genomic DNA by two rounds of multiplex PCR. The first PCR round used primers specific to each TRBV and TRBJ gene, with sequences filed in Chinese patent CN105087789A. Universal primers were used in the second round of PCR. The Roche High Pure PCR Template Preparation Kit was used to extract genomic DNA from the frozen PBMCs. An Illumina HiSeq 3000 was used to sequence the libraries paired-end with 151 bp reads. The paper's data handling went like this. CutAdapt was used to remove raw reads lacking the multiplex PCR primer sequences. Using PEAR, the high-quality paired reads were merged into contigs. By aligning each contig to reference sequences, MiXCR assigned the TRB V, D and J gene segments to that contig. CDR3 sequences were clustered by base quality and sequence similarity to remove sequencing errors. Shannon entropy normalized by the natural log of productive TCR sequence number was used as the measure of diversity. To get clonality, Shannon entropy was divided by the natural log of the number of unique clonotypes, and that result was subtracted from one. Progression-free survival cut-offs for repertoire metrics were chosen using the Youden index of ROC curves, with analyses run in R 3.5.3. The public sequencing data were trimmed at Q25 with fastp and processed into clonotypes with MiXCR by TCRdb, which kept only in-frame beta chains. When rows share a CDR3 protein, they turn into one entry using the most common DNA and genes. TCRdb, not the original authors, processed these V and J calls. For this sample there are 25,000 to 30,000 distinct CDR3 sequences; roughly 30% appear just once. The leading ten clones occupy 9.5% to 13% of the sample.

This clonotype was seen many times. Its recognized antigen is unknown. No clone much larger than this one lies a single base away; base qualities are absent. All patients had node-negative disease on CT and PET/CT, and none had a history of other malignancies or prior chemotherapy or radiotherapy. At each of the two time points, 5.5 to 6 milliliters of peripheral venous blood were collected into EDTA tubes. PBMCs were isolated by Ficoll-Paque Plus density-gradient centrifugation. Immediately after collection, samples were stored at -80 degrees C until analysis. Sequences SGHKS (CDR1) and YYEKEE (CDR2) are obtained from the germline V gene (reference sequence). The CDR3 measures 15 amino acids from cysteine to phenylalanine. Kept here is only the CDR3 DNA, which spans 45 bases and is read in frame from base 1. V is reduced by 3 bases and J by 0 bases, leaving a spacing of 13 bases between them.

Recombination linked TRBV5-5 to TRBJ2-7; the D call is possibly TRBD1 or TRBD2, each sharing 5 bases. The TCR comes from a donor older than 45 with non-small cell lung cancer. Here the sequenced sample was PBMCs, taken before or after stereotactic body radiation therapy (not recorded which). The CDR3 here reads CASSSVWGNSYEQYF. The bases read TGTGCCAGCAGCTCGGTGTGGGGGAACTCCTACGAGCAGTACTTC.